This TCR beta chain was sequenced during a study of blood T cells in healthy people across ages. Isolation per sample recovered at least 6 million PBMCs. The amount of total RNA extracted per sample was at least 6 micrograms. CDR3 length equals 13 residues. With 5 bases removed from V and 3 bases from J, the gap between germline ends came to 9 bases. The germline gives CDR1 SGHTA, CDR2 FQGNSA. The table lists this clonotype with a few counts. Primed by a sample-barcoded 5' primer and a J-beta primer mix, a second PCR proceeded for roughly 7 to 12 cycles. Each cDNA molecule received a tag from a template-switch adaptor that had 12 random nucleotides. Each of the samples gave a minimum of 2.5 million paired-end reads that contained CDR3. A single record per CDR3 protein comes from TCRdb applying MiXCR to the 5' RACE reads. The sample has hundreds of thousands of distinct CDR3 sequences, around two fifths seen once.

The chain employs TRBV7-2 and TRBJ2-3, with TRBD2 as a possible D gene (6 bases). The sample taken for sequencing was blood. The sequence derives from a man in his fifties or sixties in good health. DNA for the CDR3: TGTGCCAGCAGCCCACGGGAGACAGATACGCAGTATTTT. Amino acid sequence: CASSPRETDTQYF.